This T cell receptor (beta chain) came from a study of beta chain features in type 1 diabetes. Study context: When patients were set against healthy donors, age, gender and cell yields were similar.

This clone was observed a few times. The sequenced template was cDNA made from the entire isolated RNA. The repertoire was sequenced with immunoSEQ multiplex PCR; TCRdb's copy has only in-frame clones and lacks some. Found here are about 410,000 clones, about 15% of them singletons; the top ten hold approximately 0.038%. What was sequenced was naive CD4+ T cells from blood. The sequence derives from a young man in good health.

In DNA form, the CDR3 reads TGTGCCAGCAGCTTAGTTAGGGGCGGCAGGAGCTCCTACAATGAGCAGTTCTTC. The encoded protein is CASSLVRGGRSSYNEQFF. This rearrangement joins TRBV7-2 to TRBJ2-1; D possibly corresponds to TRBD1 (5 bases). V was trimmed by 1 base and J by 0 bases, leaving 16 bases between them. The CDR3 contains 18 residues. CDR1 SGHTA and CDR2 FQGNSA come from the germline V gene.